The 21 T cell receptor beta chains reported below all come from one sample, sequenced in a study of PD-L1 blockade in urothelial cancer. Sequencing was performed with immunoSEQ multiplex PCR; in TCRdb, only in-frame clones are kept and a portion is missing. The table records 85,000 to 95,000 clones, roughly nine tenths of them present only once. Described time point: pretreatment peripheral blood. Specimen: PBMCs, collected around atezolizumab (anti-PD-L1) treatment. These TCRs come from a woman older than 75 with urothelial cancer.

The genes are TRBV11-3 and TRBJ2-1, with TRBD2 matching 8 bases. Germline V gene lookup returns CDR1 SGHNT and CDR2 YENEEA. The CDR3 has 15 residues. Unmatched junction bases numbered 11, after V lost 5 bases and J lost 8 bases. In nucleotides, the CDR3 is TGTGCCAGCAGCAAGACGGGAGGGTCGTTAGATGAGCAGTTCTTC. This gives the protein CASSKTGGSLDEQFF.

The chain joins TRBV5-1 to TRBJ2-1; D is unclear. The V end was cut by 5 bases, the J end by 0 bases, with 12 bases between. The CDR3 covers 15 residues. Per the germline V gene, CDR1 is SGHRS and CDR2 is YFSETQ. This CDR3 is CASRQAMSSYNEQFF. In DNA form, the CDR3 reads TGCGCCAGCAGGCAGGCCATGAGCTCCTACAATGAGCAGTTCTTC.

The chain joins TRBV5-1 to TRBJ2-3; a possible D gene is TRBD2 (5 bases). Germline V lookup: CDR1 SGHRS, CDR2 YFSETQ. The CDR3 consists of 13 residues. Trimming removed 4 bases from V and 3 bases from J, with 9 bases in between. The DNA for the CDR3 is TGCGCCAGCAGCACCCGGGAAACAGATACGCAGTATTTT. Protein product: CASSTRETDTQYF.

The chain couples TRBV6-1 to TRBJ2-7; 10 bases map to TRBD2. Germline V CDR1 and CDR2: MNHNS, SASEGT. There are 14 residues in the CDR3. Unmatched junction bases numbered 7, after V lost 5 bases and J lost 6 bases. As DNA, the CDR3 is TGTGCCAGCAGTCTAGCGGGAGCAGGGAGCGAGCAGTACTTC. It codes for CASSLAGAGSEQYF.

This clone was detected once. The rearrangement links TRBV27 to TRBJ2-5; weak D call: TRBD2 (6 bases). Germline-derived CDR1 and CDR2 are MNHEY and SMNVEV (reference sequence). This CDR3 comprises 13 residues. Trimming took 4 bases from V and 5 from J, leaving 11 bases between them. The DNA for the CDR3 is TGTGCCAGCAGTTCCAGACTAGGCGAGACCCAGTACTTC. The encoded protein is CASSSRLGETQYF.

J is TRBJ2-7 and V is TRBV7-3; TRBD2 aligns across 9 bases. The V gene end was trimmed by 0 bases and the J gene end by 6 bases; junction bases not matched to a gene: 3. Germline CDR1 is SGHTA and CDR2 is FQGTGA. This CDR3 spans 14 amino acids. The CDR3 DNA reads TGTGCCAGCAGCTTAACTAGCGGGAGAAGCGAGCAGTACTTC. Translating gives CASSLTSGRSEQYF. Full variable domain (remainder filled in from reference TRBV7-3 and TRBJ2-7): GAGVSQTPSNKVTEKGKYVELRCDPISGHTALYWYRQSLGQGPEFLIYFQGTGAADDSGLPNDRFFAVRPEGSVSTLKIQRTERGDSAVYLCASSLTSGRSEQYFGPGTRLTVT.

V gene TRBV11-2 combines with J gene TRBJ1-2; 10 bases align to TRBD1. CDR3 length: 14 amino acids. Germline values: CDR1 SGHAT, CDR2 FQNNGV. Trimming at V came to 5 bases and at J to 8 bases, leaving 8 bases not matched to a gene. The CDR3 reads CASSLGTGVGGYTF. As DNA, the CDR3 is TGTGCCAGCAGCCTAGGGACAGGGGTGGGGGGCTACACCTTC.

This clone was seen a handful of times. This chain joins TRBV28 and TRBJ2-7, with 8 bases fitting TRBD1. CDR3 length equals 15 residues. V shed 2 bases and J 5 bases; nucleotides not matched to a gene: 8. CDR1 is MDHEN, CDR2 SYDVKM, per germline. This chain's CDR3 is CASSLKVTGVHEQYF. CDR3 nucleotide sequence: TGTGCCAGCAGTTTAAAGGTGACAGGGGTTCACGAGCAGTACTTC.

This chain links TRBV30 with TRBJ2-3, with a possible D match to TRBD2 (6 bases). This CDR3 is built from 17 residues. Germline CDR1 and CDR2: GTSNPN and SVGIG (reference sequence). V was shortened by 3 bases and J by 0 bases, with 19 bases between the two germline ends. This CDR3 reads CAWSPSPSGPSTDTQYF. The CDR3 coding sequence is TGTGCCTGGAGCCCCTCCCCAAGCGGGCCTAGCACAGATACGCAGTATTTT.

The rearrangement links TRBV19 to TRBJ1-1; D is unresolved. The V end was cut by 5 bases, the J end by 0 bases, with 7 bases between. This CDR3 has 13 amino acids. Germline-derived CDR1 and CDR2 are LNHDA and SQIVND (reference sequence). Here the CDR3 reads CASSEILNTEAFF. The CDR3 bases are TGTGCCAGTAGTGAGATCCTGAACACTGAAGCTTTCTTT. Based on the CDR3 plus reference TRBV19 and TRBJ1-1, the full variable domain is DGGITQSPKYLFRKEGQNVTLSCEQNLNHDAMYWYRQDPGQGLRLIYYSQIVNDFQKGDIAEGYSVSREKKESFPLTVTSAQKNPTAFYLCASSEILNTEAFFGQGTRLTVV.

This CDR3 is CASSLEGSGGDEQFF. CDR3 nucleotides: TGCGCCAGCAGCTTGGAGGGTAGCGGCGGCGATGAGCAGTTCTTC. This chain links TRBV5-1 with TRBJ2-1, with TRBD2 as a possible D gene (6 bases). Germline assignment: CDR1 SGHRS and CDR2 YFSETQ. The V gene lost 0 bases and the J gene lost 8 bases, with 15 bases spanning the gap. The CDR3 has 15 amino acids.

V is TRBV14 and J is TRBJ1-2; D gene uncertain. Germline V gene data show CDR1 as SGHDN and CDR2 as FVKESK. V shed 0 bases and J shed 4 bases, with 9 bases lying between them. The CDR3 extends over 14 amino acids. This CDR3 is CASSQERSFYGYTF. Here the CDR3 DNA reads TGTGCCAGCAGCCAAGAGCGGTCCTTCTATGGCTACACCTTC.

The chain combines TRBV6-5 with TRBJ2-7; TRBD1 aligns across 7 bases. This CDR3 region has 13 residues. CDR1 is MNHEY and CDR2 is SVGAGI in the germline V gene. The J segment lost 5 bases and the V segment lost 2 bases, leaving 3 bases of the junction unmatched. The CDR3 region is CASSYPQGNEQYF. The CDR3 region has the DNA TGTGCCAGCAGTTACCCACAGGGGAACGAGCAGTACTTC.

The chain recombines TRBV9 with TRBJ2-1; TRBD2 aligns across 10 bases. CDR1 SGDLS and CDR2 YYNGEE come from the germline V gene. V lost 0 bases to trimming and J lost 2 bases; unmatched junction nucleotides: 8. The length of the CDR3 is 18 residues. The CDR3 is CASSVGPSGSTAYNEQFF. The CDR3 DNA sequence: TGTGCCAGCAGCGTAGGTCCTAGCGGGAGTACCGCCTACAATGAGCAGTTCTTC.

A few counts support this clone. The chain combines TRBV6-6 with TRBJ2-7; 9 positions match TRBD2. With V trimmed by 8 bases and J by 3 bases, 8 bases remained unmatched. This CDR3 spans 14 amino acids. CDR1 is MNHNY, CDR2 SVGAGI, per germline (reference sequence). The CDR3 sequence is CASGSSGKLYEQYF. The CDR3 coding sequence is TGTGCCAGCGGATCTAGCGGGAAGCTCTACGAGCAGTACTTC.

The chain is built from TRBV15 and TRBJ1-1; D may be TRBD1 (5 bases). CDR3 size: 16 residues. The germline gives CDR1 LNHNV, CDR2 YYDKDF (reference sequence). The V gene lost 0 bases and the J gene lost 1 base, with 12 bases spanning the gap. This CDR3 reads CATSRDPLGGNTEAFF. The CDR3 DNA reads TGTGCCACCAGCAGAGATCCCTTGGGGGGGAACACTGAAGCTTTCTTT.

This chain uses TRBV5-1 with TRBJ2-7, with 7 positions matching TRBD2. This CDR3 is built from 16 residues. Germline-derived CDR1 and CDR2 are SGHRS and YFSETQ. V lost 3 bases to trimming and J lost 7 bases; unmatched junction nucleotides: 16. The CDR3: CASSSWGAGRAREQYF. The CDR3 nucleotides read TGCGCCAGCAGCTCCTGGGGAGCGGGGCGGGCGCGGGAGCAGTACTTC.

The chain links TRBV28 to TRBJ1-5; 11 bases line up with TRBD1. Germline values: CDR1 MDHEN, CDR2 SYDVKM. The CDR3 contains 15 residues. V was clipped by 5 bases and J by 7 bases; unmatched bases: 7. In DNA form, the CDR3 reads TGTGCCAGCAGTCCGGGACAGGGGGGTTGGCAGCCCCAGCATTTT. Its translation: CASSPGQGGWQPQHF.

The chain joins TRBV7-3 to TRBJ2-1; the match to TRBD2 covers 7 bases. Germline CDR1 SGHTA, CDR2 FQGTGA. V lost 0 bases and J lost 7; bases outside the gene matches: 12. This CDR3 comprises 17 residues. As DNA, the CDR3 is TGTGCCAGCAGCTTAACCCCCCCCGGCCAGCGGGATAATGAGCAGTTCTTC. Amino acid sequence: CASSLTPPGQRDNEQFF. Based on the CDR3 plus reference TRBV7-3 and TRBJ2-1, the full variable domain is GAGVSQTPSNKVTEKGKYVELRCDPISGHTALYWYRQSLGQGPEFLIYFQGTGAADDSGLPNDRFFAVRPEGSVSTLKIQRTERGDSAVYLCASSLTPPGQRDNEQFFGPGTRLTVL.

The gene calls are TRBV5-1 and TRBJ2-7; D is possibly TRBD2 (6 bases). With 4 bases removed from V and 4 bases from J, the gap between germline ends came to 18 bases. This CDR3 has 15 residues. Germline CDR1 SGHRS, CDR2 YFSETQ. The CDR3 region has the DNA TGCGCCAGCAGCATAGGGACTTCGAGCGGGTACGAGCAGTACTTC. The encoded protein is CASSIGTSSGYEQYF.

The chain couples TRBV19 to TRBJ2-1, with D tentatively TRBD2 (6 bases). With 3 bases removed from V and 4 bases from J, the gap between germline ends came to 16 bases. Per the germline V gene, CDR1 is LNHDA and CDR2 is SQIVND (reference sequence). The CDR3 length is 16 residues. CDR3 sequence: CASSMAGPVPYNEQFF. The DNA of the CDR3 is TGTGCCAGTAGTATGGCGGGACCAGTCCCTTACAATGAGCAGTTCTTC.